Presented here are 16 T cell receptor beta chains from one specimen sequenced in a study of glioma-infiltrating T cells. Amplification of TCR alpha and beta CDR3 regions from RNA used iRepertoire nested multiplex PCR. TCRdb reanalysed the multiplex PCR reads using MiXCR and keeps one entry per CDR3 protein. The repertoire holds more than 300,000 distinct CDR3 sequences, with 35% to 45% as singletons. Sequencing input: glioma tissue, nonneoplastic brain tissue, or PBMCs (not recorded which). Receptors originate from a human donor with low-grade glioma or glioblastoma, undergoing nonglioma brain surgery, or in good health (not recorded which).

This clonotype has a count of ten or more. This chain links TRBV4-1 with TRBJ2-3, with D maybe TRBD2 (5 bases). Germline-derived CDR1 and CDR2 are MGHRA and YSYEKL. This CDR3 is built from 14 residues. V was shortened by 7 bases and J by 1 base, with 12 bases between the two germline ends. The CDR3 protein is CASKRSGGTDTQYF. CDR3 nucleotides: TGCGCCAGCAAACGGTCCGGGGGCACAGATACGCAGTATTTT.

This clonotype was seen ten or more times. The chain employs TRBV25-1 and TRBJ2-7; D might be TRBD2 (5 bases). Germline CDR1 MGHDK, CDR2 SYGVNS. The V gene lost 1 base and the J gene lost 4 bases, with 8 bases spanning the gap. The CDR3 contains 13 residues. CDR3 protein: CASSEWRKYEQYF. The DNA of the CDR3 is TGTGCCAGCAGTGAATGGAGGAAATACGAGCAGTACTTC.

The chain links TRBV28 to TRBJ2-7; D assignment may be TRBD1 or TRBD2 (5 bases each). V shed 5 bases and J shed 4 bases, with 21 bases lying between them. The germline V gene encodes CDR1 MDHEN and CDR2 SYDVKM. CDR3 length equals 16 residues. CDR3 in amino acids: CASSLRRTLGVYEQYF. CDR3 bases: TGTGCCAGCAGTCTCAGGAGGACCTTAGGGGTGTACGAGCAGTACTTC.

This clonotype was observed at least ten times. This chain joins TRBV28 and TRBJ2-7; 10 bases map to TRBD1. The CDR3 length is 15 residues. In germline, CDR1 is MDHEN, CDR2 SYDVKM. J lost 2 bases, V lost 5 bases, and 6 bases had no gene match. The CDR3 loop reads CASSIIGQGAYEQYF. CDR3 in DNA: TGTGCCAGCAGTATCATCGGACAGGGGGCCTACGAGCAGTACTTC.

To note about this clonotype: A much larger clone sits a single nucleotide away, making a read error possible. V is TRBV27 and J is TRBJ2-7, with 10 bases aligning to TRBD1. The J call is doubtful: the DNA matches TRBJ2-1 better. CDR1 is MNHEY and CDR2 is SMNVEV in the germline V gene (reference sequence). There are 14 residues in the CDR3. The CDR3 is CASAPGTGEYEQFF. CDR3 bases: TGTGCCAGTGCCCCTGGGACAGGGGAATACGAGCAGTTCTTC.

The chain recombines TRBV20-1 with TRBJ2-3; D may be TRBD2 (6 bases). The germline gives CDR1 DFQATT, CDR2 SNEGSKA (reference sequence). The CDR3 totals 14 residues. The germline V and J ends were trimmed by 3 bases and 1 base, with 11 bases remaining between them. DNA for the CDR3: TGCAGTGCTAGGCGTTGGGAGGGCACAGATACGCAGTATTTT. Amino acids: CSARRWEGTDTQYF.

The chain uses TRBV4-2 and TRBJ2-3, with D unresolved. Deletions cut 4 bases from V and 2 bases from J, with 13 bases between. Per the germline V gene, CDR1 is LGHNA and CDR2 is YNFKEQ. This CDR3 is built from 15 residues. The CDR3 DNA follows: TGTGCCAGCAGCCCCGTCCACGTGACCACAGATACGCAGTATTTT. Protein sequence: CASSPVHVTTDTQYF.

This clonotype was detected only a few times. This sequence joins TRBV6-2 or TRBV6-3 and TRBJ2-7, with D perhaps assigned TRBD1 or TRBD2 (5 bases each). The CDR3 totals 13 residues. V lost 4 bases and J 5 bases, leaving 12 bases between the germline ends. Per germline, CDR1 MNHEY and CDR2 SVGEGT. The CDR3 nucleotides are TGTGCCAGCAGTTCCCGAGGGACCCACGAGCAGTACTTC. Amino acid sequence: CASSSRGTHEQYF.

The CDR3 DNA is TGTGCCAGTAGTATATTCTGGCAGGGGTTGAGTCAGCCCCAGCATTTT. It yields the protein CASSIFWQGLSQPQHF. The chain recombines TRBV19 with TRBJ1-5; D is possibly TRBD1 (6 bases). Trimming took off 2 bases at V and 6 bases at J, with 17 bases between the two ends. The CDR3 spans 16 residues. The germline gives CDR1 LNHDA, CDR2 SQIVND (reference sequence).

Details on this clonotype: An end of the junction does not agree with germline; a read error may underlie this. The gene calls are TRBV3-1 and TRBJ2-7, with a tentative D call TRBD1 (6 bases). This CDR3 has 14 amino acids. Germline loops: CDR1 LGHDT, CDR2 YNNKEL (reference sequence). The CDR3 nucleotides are TGCGCCAGCAGCCAAGAAACAGGGTTAGGCGAGCAGTACTTC. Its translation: CASSQETGLGEQYF.

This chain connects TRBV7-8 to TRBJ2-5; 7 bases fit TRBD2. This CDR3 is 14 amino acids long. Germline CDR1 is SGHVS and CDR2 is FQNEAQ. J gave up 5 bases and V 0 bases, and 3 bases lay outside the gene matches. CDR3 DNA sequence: TGTGCCAGCAGCTTAGCGGGGGAGGGGGAGACCCAGTACTTC. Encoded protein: CASSLAGEGETQYF. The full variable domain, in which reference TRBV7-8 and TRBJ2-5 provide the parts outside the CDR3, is GAGVSQSPRYKVAKRGQDVALRCDPISGHVSLFWYQQALGQGPEFLTYFQNEAQLDKSGLPSDRFFAERPEGSVSTLKIQRTQQEDSAVYLCASSLAGEGETQYFGPGTRLLVL.

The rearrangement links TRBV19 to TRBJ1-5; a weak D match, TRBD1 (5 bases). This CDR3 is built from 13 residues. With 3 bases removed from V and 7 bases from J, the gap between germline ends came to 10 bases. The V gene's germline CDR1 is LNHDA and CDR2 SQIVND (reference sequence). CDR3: CASSMDIRQPQHF. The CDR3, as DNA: TGTGCCAGTAGTATGGACATTAGGCAGCCCCAGCATTTT.

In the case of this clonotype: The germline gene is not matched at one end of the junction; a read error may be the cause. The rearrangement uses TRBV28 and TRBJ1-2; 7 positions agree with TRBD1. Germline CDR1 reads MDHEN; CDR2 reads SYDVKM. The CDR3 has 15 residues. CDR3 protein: CARSQEGGWDYGYTF. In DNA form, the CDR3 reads TGCGCCAGAAGCCAAGAAGGGGGCTGGGACTATGGCTACACCTTC.

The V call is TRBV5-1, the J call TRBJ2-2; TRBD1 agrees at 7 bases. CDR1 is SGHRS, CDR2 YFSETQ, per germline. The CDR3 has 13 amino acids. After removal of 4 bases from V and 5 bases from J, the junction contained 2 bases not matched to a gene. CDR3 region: CASSLDRTGELFF. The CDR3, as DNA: TGCGCCAGCAGCCTGGACAGGACCGGGGAGCTGTTTTTT.

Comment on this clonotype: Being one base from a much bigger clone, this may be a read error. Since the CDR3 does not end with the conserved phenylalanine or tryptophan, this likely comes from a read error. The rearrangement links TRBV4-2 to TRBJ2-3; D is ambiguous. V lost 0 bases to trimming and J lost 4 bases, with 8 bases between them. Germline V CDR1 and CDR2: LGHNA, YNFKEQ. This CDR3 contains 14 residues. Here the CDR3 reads CASSQDLEADTQYS. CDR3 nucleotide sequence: TGTGCCAGCAGCCAAGATCTTGAGGCAGATACGCAGTATTCT.

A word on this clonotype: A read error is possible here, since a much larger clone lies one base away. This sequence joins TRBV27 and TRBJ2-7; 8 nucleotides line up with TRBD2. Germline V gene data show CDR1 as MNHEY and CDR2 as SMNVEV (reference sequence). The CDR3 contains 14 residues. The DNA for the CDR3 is TGTTCCAGCAGTTTTTTGGCGGGAGGTGGAGAGCAGTACTTC. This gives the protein CSSSFLAGGGEQYF.